This TCR beta chain emerged from a study of cytomegalovirus exposure and HLA in healthy donors. Findings and limits, study-wide: Later on, analysis showed that most CMV-associated TCR beta chains appeared to be HLA-restricted. Researchers reported in a later analysis that a missense DCLRE1C variant was tied to TCR beta V- and J-gene trimming. The study assumed roughly uniform donor sequencing depth for presence/absence analyses. Immune exposure was documented only through CMV serostatus.

PCR used 60 Vbeta primers and 13 Jbeta primers. TCRdb's table, derived via immunoSEQ multiplex PCR, lists solely in-frame clones and lacks some. The data contain more than 95,000 clones, 64% of them singletons. Comment on this clone: The antigen is unknown.

The V segment lost 0 bases and the J segment 6 bases; nucleotides outside the gene matches: 2. Germline V gene sequence: CDR1 SGHRS, CDR2 YFSETQ. CDR3 length: 14 residues. The sequence derives from a man in his 60s in good health and CMV-seronegative. The chain combines TRBV5-1 with TRBJ1-4, with 7 bases identical to TRBD1. Sequenced: PBMCs. CDR3 coding DNA: TGCGCCAGCAGCTTGGATACAGGGGATGAAAAACTGTTTTTT. This gives the protein CASSLDTGDEKLFF. The full variable domain, its missing parts supplied by reference TRBV5-1 and TRBJ1-4, is KAGVTQTPRYLIKTRGQQVTLSCSPISGHRSVSWYQQTPGQGLQFLFEYFSETQRNKGNFPGRFSGRQFSNSRSEMNVSTLELGDSALYLCASSLDTGDEKLFFGSGTQLSVL.